This T cell receptor beta chain appears in the sequencing data of a study of shared clonotypes between healthy human individuals. This clone occurred once. Germline assignment: CDR1 MDHEN and CDR2 SYDVKM. The CDR3 has 16 residues. V dropped 5 bases and J dropped 2 bases, with 18 bases sitting between them. Measured with immunoSEQ multiplex PCR; TCRdb has only the in-frame clones, and not every one. The sample holds 550,000 to 800,000 clones, about 90% seen once. Sequencing was done on a sample of memory CD8+ T cells from PBMCs. Stated subset: CD45RO+ cells pooled with CCR7-negative TemRA cells. This TCR was recovered from a man between 18 and 35 years old in good health. Some clones in this sample may be carry-over from other donors' samples. J is TRBJ2-5 and V is TRBV28; tentative D call: TRBD1 (5 bases). CDR3 amino acids: CASSLIGRQLQETQYF. The DNA for the CDR3 is TGTGCCAGCAGTCTGATCGGACGACAGTTACAAGAGACCCAGTACTTC.